The T cell receptor (beta chain) described here comes from a study of T cells in Graves' hyperthyroidism and ophthalmopathy. The CDR3 covers 19 residues. V was pared by 0 bases and J by 3 bases, with 8 bases of the junction left unmatched. Germline CDR1 and CDR2: SGHDN and FVKESK. An absence of ophthalmopathy progression within 18 months meant stable Graves' hyperthyroidism. Researchers amplified the TCR beta CDR3 regions from RNA transcripts. HTBI primers drove first-round RT-PCR of the TCR CDR3. MiXCR was run by TCRdb on the multiplex PCR reads, yielding one entry per CDR3 protein. Here the sample spans around 400,000 distinct CDR3 sequences, less than 15% being singletons.

The sample consisted of blood. The clonotype was recovered from a woman aged 18-29 years with Graves' hyperthyroidism. V usage is TRBV14 and J usage is TRBJ2-2, with 12 bases that match TRBD2. Here the CDR3 reads CASSQERLAGAHHTGELFF. The CDR3 bases are TGTGCCAGCAGCCAAGAAAGACTAGCGGGGGCACACCACACCGGGGAGCTGTTTTTT.